The 32 T cell receptor beta chains below come from one sample, sequenced in a study of shared clonotypes between healthy human individuals. Produced via immunoSEQ multiplex PCR; TCRdb's table is partial and in-frame only. The sample lists 2 million to 3 million clones; over 85% were seen once. The material sequenced was naive CD4+ T cells from PBMCs. Regarding subset: CD45RA+ positively selected. These receptors all come from a young man in good health. Some clones in this sample may be carry-over from other donors' samples.

This chain joins TRBV9 and TRBJ2-1; D is perhaps TRBD1 or TRBD2 (5 bases each). The CDR3 sequence is 17 residues long. Germline V lookup: CDR1 SGDLS, CDR2 YYNGEE. The V end lost 0 bases, the J end lost 6 bases, and 19 bases lay between the germline ends. Here the CDR3 DNA reads TGTGCCAGCAGCGTAGGAGGGACGCTAGTAAAGGGCAATGAGCAGTTCTTC. Translation: CASSVGGTLVKGNEQFF.

Comment on this clone: The junction departs from the called germline gene at one end, perhaps through a read error. V is TRBV9 and J is TRBJ1-1; 7 bases are a match to TRBD1. CDR1 is SGDLS, CDR2 YYNGEE, per germline. There are 14 residues in the CDR3. CDR3 sequence reads: CASNVGQANTEAFF. The CDR3 DNA is TGTGCCAGCAACGTAGGACAGGCGAACACTGAAGCTTTCTTT.

About this clone: Other DNA sequences of this sample code for an identical CDR3. The chain combines TRBV7-2 with TRBJ1-1; D is unclear. CDR1 SGHTA and CDR2 FQGNSA come from the germline V gene. The V gene lost 5 bases and the J gene lost 3 bases, with 10 bases spanning the gap. This CDR3 spans 13 amino acids. CDR3 coding DNA: TGTGCCAGCAGCCCCAGGAGAGACACTGAAGCTTTCTTT. Encoded protein: CASSPRRDTEAFF.

The chain couples TRBV7-2 to TRBJ1-1; 11 nucleotides agree with TRBD1. Looked up from germline, CDR1 is SGHTA and CDR2 is FQGNSA. This CDR3 comprises 19 residues. Losses at the gene ends were 0 bases for V and 4 bases for J; bases not matched to a gene: 13. CDR3 sequence: CASSLAARDRGRVVTEAFF. The CDR3 DNA is TGTGCCAGCAGCTTAGCAGCTCGGGACAGGGGGAGGGTGGTCACTGAAGCTTTCTTT. The full variable domain, in which reference TRBV7-2 and TRBJ1-1 provide the parts outside the CDR3, is GAGVSQSPSNKVTEKGKDVELRCDPISGHTALYWYRQSLGQGLEFLIYFQGNSAPDKSGLPSDRFSAERTGGSVSTLTIQRTQQEDSAVYLCASSLAARDRGRVVTEAFFGQGTRLTVV.

The rearrangement joins TRBV19 to TRBJ2-3, with 8 bases lining up with TRBD2. Looked up from germline, CDR1 is LNHDA and CDR2 is SQIVND (reference sequence). Trimming cost V 1 base and J 3 bases; bases outside gene matches: 3. The CDR3 has 15 residues. This CDR3 reads CASSIGGLATDTQYF. The CDR3 DNA reads TGTGCCAGTAGTATAGGTGGACTAGCTACAGATACGCAGTATTTT.

As to this clone: Other DNA sequences from this sample encode an identical CDR3 as well. This chain uses TRBV4-1 with TRBJ2-3; possibly TRBD1 for D (5 bases). CDR1 and CDR2 (germline): MGHRA, YSYEKL. The CDR3 runs 15 residues. Trimming shortened V by 1 base and J by 6 bases, and 14 bases separated the two germline ends. CDR3 sequence (DNA): TGCGCCAGCAGCCAAGTAGGGGTCGCTCTGGATACGCAGTATTTT. Translated: CASSQVGVALDTQYF.

A single count supports this clone. The rearrangement uses TRBV7-2 and TRBJ2-3, with 12 bases identical to TRBD2. This CDR3 spans 16 amino acids. Germline CDR1 and CDR2: SGHTA and FQGNSA. V shed 3 bases and J 2 bases; nucleotides not matched to a gene: 3. The CDR3 region has the DNA TGTGCCAGCAGCTTCCTAGCGGGGGGGTACACAGATACGCAGTATTTT. It encodes CASSFLAGGYTDTQYF.

V is TRBV30 and J is TRBJ2-5; 7 nucleotides align to TRBD2. The J call may be incorrect, as the DNA end agrees better with TRBJ2-7. CDR1 is GTSNPN and CDR2 is SVGIG in the germline V gene (reference sequence). The CDR3 loop spans 13 amino acids. The CDR3 loop reads CASAGAEAYEQYF. The DNA for the CDR3 is TGTGCCTCTGCGGGAGCGGAAGCCTACGAGCAGTACTTC.

As to this clone: This CDR3 is also generated by other DNA sequences in the sample. The CDR3 nucleotides read TGTGCCAGTAGTATTTTGCCTAGCGGCACAGATACGCAGTATTTT. Translating gives CASSILPSGTDTQYF. The chain uses TRBV19 and TRBJ2-3, with a tentative D call TRBD2 (6 bases). In germline, CDR1 is LNHDA, CDR2 SQIVND (reference sequence). CDR3 length equals 15 residues. V dropped 3 bases and J dropped 1 base, with 11 bases sitting between them.

Notes on this clone: Other DNA sequences in this sample translate to the same CDR3. In nucleotides, the CDR3 is TGTGCCAGCAGTTACACGGGAAATAGCAATCAGCCCCAGCATTTT. Translated: CASSYTGNSNQPQHF. V usage is TRBV6-5 and J usage is TRBJ1-5; D not resolved. Trimming stripped 2 bases from V and 0 bases from J, with 8 bases between. This CDR3 is built from 15 residues. Germline CDR1 and CDR2: MNHEY and SVGAGI.

About this clone: Additional DNA sequences in this sample encode the identical CDR3. V is TRBV5-1 and J is TRBJ1-1; 7 bases map to TRBD1. Looked up from germline, CDR1 is SGHRS and CDR2 is YFSETQ. The length of the CDR3 is 14 residues. Trimming cost V 4 bases and J 8 bases; bases outside gene matches: 11. Here the CDR3 DNA reads TGCGCCAGCAGCATAACCGGGACAGCGAGAGAAGCTTTCTTT. Amino acids: CASSITGTAREAFF.

This clone was observed once. The J gene is TRBJ1-6, the V gene TRBV7-3; D is ambiguous. Trimming stripped 3 bases from V and 8 bases from J, with 8 bases between. Germline CDR1 SGHTA, CDR2 FQGTGA. The CDR3 has 13 residues. The CDR3 coding sequence is TGTGCCAGCAGCTTCTTGAGGGATTCACCCCTCCACTTT. Its protein is CASSFLRDSPLHF.

The chain employs TRBV4-3 and TRBJ2-2; possible D gene TRBD1, 5 bases. Looked up from germline, CDR1 is LGHNA and CDR2 is YSLEER. This CDR3 has 15 residues. With 1 base removed from V and 7 bases from J, the gap between germline ends came to 13 bases. CDR3 loop: CASSQGWPQGGELFF. DNA for the CDR3: TGCGCCAGCAGCCAAGGGTGGCCCCAGGGCGGGGAGCTGTTTTTT.

V usage is TRBV28 and J usage is TRBJ1-1; D unclear. The CDR3 has 15 amino acids. From germline, CDR1 is MDHEN and CDR2 SYDVKM. Trimming pared 5 bases from V and 7 bases from J, leaving 20 bases between. CDR3 in amino acids: CASSLPAGSGSEAFF. In DNA form, the CDR3 reads TGTGCCAGCAGTCTGCCCGCGGGGTCGGGGAGTGAAGCTTTCTTT.

The chain carries TRBV5-1 and TRBJ2-3; D possibly corresponds to TRBD1 (6 bases). This CDR3 contains 16 residues. Deletions cut 1 base from V and 4 bases from J, with 16 bases between. Germline assignment: CDR1 SGHRS and CDR2 YFSETQ. CDR3 sequence (DNA): TGCGCCAGCAGCTTGTCCGTGGGGGCCGGGTCAGATACGCAGTATTTT. Protein: CASSLSVGAGSDTQYF.

About this clone: This sample includes further DNA sequences coding for the same CDR3. This chain joins TRBV30 and TRBJ1-1, with D uncertain. The CDR3 is 11 amino acids. V dropped 5 bases and J dropped 2 bases, with 6 bases sitting between them. CDR1 and CDR2 (germline): GTSNPN, SVGIG (reference sequence). DNA for the CDR3: TGTGCCTGGCGTACTAACACTGAAGCTTTCTTT. Encoded protein: CAWRTNTEAFF.

V is TRBV10-3 and J is TRBJ2-3; D is perhaps TRBD1 (6 bases). This CDR3 comprises 16 residues. The germline V gene has CDR1 ENHRY and CDR2 SYGVKD. The V and J ends lost 8 bases and 7 bases respectively, with 25 bases between them. The CDR3 protein is CAILASLGAQSNTQYF. The DNA for the CDR3 is TGTGCCATCTTAGCAAGTCTGGGGGCGCAATCAAATACGCAGTATTTT.

The chain recombines TRBV28 with TRBJ2-7, with D unclear. The germline V gene encodes CDR1 MDHEN and CDR2 SYDVKM. This CDR3 region has 14 residues. V was clipped by 10 bases and J by 4 bases, with 20 bases between them. The CDR3 DNA follows: TGTGCCACCCAAGGAACCACGGCTCGGTACGAGCAGTACTTC. Residues: CATQGTTARYEQYF.

The rearrangement joins TRBV5-1 to TRBJ1-4; D uncertain. The CDR3 runs 14 residues. V shed 3 bases and J shed 10 bases, with 16 bases lying between them. Germline V gives CDR1 SGHRS, CDR2 YFSETQ. CDR3 DNA sequence: TGCGCCAGCAGCTCCGGGTCGCCCCCTGGAAAACTGTTTTTT. Translating gives CASSSGSPPGKLFF.

The chain links TRBV29-1 to TRBJ1-1; a possible D gene is TRBD1 (5 bases). The CDR3 loop spans 14 amino acids. Trimming took 5 bases from V and 3 from J, leaving 16 bases between them. Germline CDR1 reads SQVTM; CDR2 reads ANQGSEA. CDR3 in amino acids: CSVKNRQTDTEAFF. The CDR3 bases are TGCAGCGTTAAAAACAGGCAAACCGACACTGAAGCTTTCTTT.

Details on this clone: Other DNA sequences in the sample encode the same CDR3. The CDR3 protein is CASSPAGITDTQYF. CDR3 bases: TGTGCCAGCTCACCAGCGGGAATCACAGATACGCAGTATTTT. The chain couples TRBV18 to TRBJ2-3, with D possibly TRBD2 on 6 matching bases. CDR1 is KGHSH, CDR2 LQKENI, per germline. V lost 2 bases and J 2 bases, leaving 8 bases between the germline ends. The CDR3 has 14 amino acids.

The rearrangement joins TRBV4-3 to TRBJ2-5; 9 bases are shared with TRBD2. The germline V gene has CDR1 LGHNA and CDR2 YSLEER. V shed 5 bases, J shed 3 bases, and the junction held 13 bases outside the gene matches. The CDR3 is made up of 17 amino acids. CDR3 bases: TGCGCCAGCAGCGCTCAGCCGGCGGGAGGGAAAGAAGAGACCCAGTACTTC. Translation: CASSAQPAGGKEETQYF.

The chain links TRBV27 to TRBJ1-1; TRBD1 might be the D (6 bases). There are 17 residues in the CDR3. Germline V gene lookup returns CDR1 MNHEY and CDR2 SMNVEV (reference sequence). The V end was cut by 7 bases, the J end by 0 bases, with 21 bases between. CDR3 sequence: CASNPSRGTKMNTEAFF. The DNA for the CDR3 is TGTGCCAGCAACCCAAGCAGGGGAACGAAAATGAACACTGAAGCTTTCTTT.

On this clone itself: The same CDR3 can be traced to other DNA sequences in this sample. The chain uses TRBV29-1 and TRBJ1-1; unclear D gene. This CDR3 is 12 amino acids long. The germline V gene encodes CDR1 SQVTM and CDR2 ANQGSEA. The ends were cut back, 2 bases at V and 6 bases at J, with 10 bases in the middle. The CDR3 here is CSVESRGAEAFF. In DNA form, the CDR3 reads TGCAGCGTTGAATCCCGCGGAGCTGAAGCTTTCTTT.

As regards this clone: The same CDR3 arises from other DNA sequences in this sample as well. The rearrangement links TRBV11-2 to TRBJ2-7, with D hard to call. The CDR3 totals 11 residues. Per the germline V gene, CDR1 is SGHAT and CDR2 is FQNNGV. Trimming removed 5 bases at V and 4 bases at J, with 6 bases between. CDR3: CASSTFYEQYF. CDR3 bases: TGTGCCAGCAGCACCTTTTACGAGCAGTACTTC. Using reference TRBV11-2 and TRBJ2-7 for the parts outside the CDR3, the full variable domain is EAGVAQSPRYKIIEKRQSVAFWCNPISGHATLYWYQQILGQGPKLLIQFQNNGVVDDSQLPKDRFSAERLKGVDSTLKIQPAKLEDSAVYLCASSTFYEQYFGPGTRLTVT.

This chain joins TRBV5-1 and TRBJ2-3; TRBD2 matches 13 bases. The CDR3 extends over 17 amino acids. Germline assignment: CDR1 SGHRS and CDR2 YFSETQ. Trimming cost V 0 bases and J 4 bases; bases outside gene matches: 5. CDR3 loop: CASSLEVLAGGADTQYF. The CDR3, as DNA: TGCGCCAGCAGCTTGGAGGTACTAGCGGGAGGGGCAGATACGCAGTATTTT.

The sample holds one count of this clone. This chain connects TRBV28 to TRBJ2-5; D may be TRBD1 (6 bases). V shed 5 bases and J shed 1 base, with 14 bases lying between them. From germline, CDR1 is MDHEN and CDR2 SYDVKM. The CDR3 sequence is 15 residues long. The CDR3 nucleotides read TGTGCCAGCAGTGTAACCGGGACAATCCAAGAGACCCAGTACTTC. Amino acids: CASSVTGTIQETQYF.

This chain uses TRBV9 with TRBJ1-1; TRBD1 aligns across 8 bases. V lost 0 bases and J lost 1; bases outside the gene matches: 5. This CDR3 has 16 residues. CDR1 is SGDLS and CDR2 is YYNGEE in the germline V gene. The CDR3: CASSVGLTGGNTEAFF. DNA of the CDR3: TGTGCCAGCAGCGTAGGCTTAACAGGGGGGAACACTGAAGCTTTCTTT.

The chain carries TRBV5-3 and TRBJ2-5, with D unclear. TRBV5-3 is marked as an open reading frame, function uncertain. The length of the CDR3 is 13 residues. The V gene lost 4 bases and the J gene lost 2 bases, with 9 bases spanning the gap. DNA for the CDR3: TGTGCCAGAAGCCTGAGATGGCAAGAGACCCAGTACTTC. Its protein product is CARSLRWQETQYF.

This chain connects TRBV5-8 to TRBJ1-5; 9 bases fit TRBD1. The CDR3 has 17 amino acids. The ends lost 1 base at V and 0 bases at J; junction bases unmatched: 5. Germline CDR1 reads SGHTS; CDR2 reads YDEGEE. The CDR3 DNA reads as TGTGCCAGCAGCTTGCGACAGGGGGTCCATAGCAATCAGCCCCAGCATTTT. It specifies CASSLRQGVHSNQPQHF.

The V and J genes are TRBV28 and TRBJ2-5; unclear D gene. Germline lookup yields CDR1 MDHEN and CDR2 SYDVKM. Trimming took 6 bases from V and 5 from J, leaving 10 bases between them. The CDR3 extends over 12 amino acids. CDR3 bases: TGTGCCAGCAGCTCCCGGGTTGAGACCCAGTACTTC. This encodes CASSSRVETQYF.

The rearrangement joins TRBV5-1 to TRBJ2-7, with 11 bases identical to TRBD1. This CDR3 comprises 17 residues. V gave up 0 bases and J gave up 4 bases; unmatched junction bases: 9. The germline CDR1 and CDR2 sequences are SGHRS and YFSETQ. The CDR3 region is CASSLGSRDRGLYEQYF. CDR3 DNA sequence: TGCGCCAGCAGCTTGGGGTCGCGGGACAGGGGGTTATACGAGCAGTACTTC.